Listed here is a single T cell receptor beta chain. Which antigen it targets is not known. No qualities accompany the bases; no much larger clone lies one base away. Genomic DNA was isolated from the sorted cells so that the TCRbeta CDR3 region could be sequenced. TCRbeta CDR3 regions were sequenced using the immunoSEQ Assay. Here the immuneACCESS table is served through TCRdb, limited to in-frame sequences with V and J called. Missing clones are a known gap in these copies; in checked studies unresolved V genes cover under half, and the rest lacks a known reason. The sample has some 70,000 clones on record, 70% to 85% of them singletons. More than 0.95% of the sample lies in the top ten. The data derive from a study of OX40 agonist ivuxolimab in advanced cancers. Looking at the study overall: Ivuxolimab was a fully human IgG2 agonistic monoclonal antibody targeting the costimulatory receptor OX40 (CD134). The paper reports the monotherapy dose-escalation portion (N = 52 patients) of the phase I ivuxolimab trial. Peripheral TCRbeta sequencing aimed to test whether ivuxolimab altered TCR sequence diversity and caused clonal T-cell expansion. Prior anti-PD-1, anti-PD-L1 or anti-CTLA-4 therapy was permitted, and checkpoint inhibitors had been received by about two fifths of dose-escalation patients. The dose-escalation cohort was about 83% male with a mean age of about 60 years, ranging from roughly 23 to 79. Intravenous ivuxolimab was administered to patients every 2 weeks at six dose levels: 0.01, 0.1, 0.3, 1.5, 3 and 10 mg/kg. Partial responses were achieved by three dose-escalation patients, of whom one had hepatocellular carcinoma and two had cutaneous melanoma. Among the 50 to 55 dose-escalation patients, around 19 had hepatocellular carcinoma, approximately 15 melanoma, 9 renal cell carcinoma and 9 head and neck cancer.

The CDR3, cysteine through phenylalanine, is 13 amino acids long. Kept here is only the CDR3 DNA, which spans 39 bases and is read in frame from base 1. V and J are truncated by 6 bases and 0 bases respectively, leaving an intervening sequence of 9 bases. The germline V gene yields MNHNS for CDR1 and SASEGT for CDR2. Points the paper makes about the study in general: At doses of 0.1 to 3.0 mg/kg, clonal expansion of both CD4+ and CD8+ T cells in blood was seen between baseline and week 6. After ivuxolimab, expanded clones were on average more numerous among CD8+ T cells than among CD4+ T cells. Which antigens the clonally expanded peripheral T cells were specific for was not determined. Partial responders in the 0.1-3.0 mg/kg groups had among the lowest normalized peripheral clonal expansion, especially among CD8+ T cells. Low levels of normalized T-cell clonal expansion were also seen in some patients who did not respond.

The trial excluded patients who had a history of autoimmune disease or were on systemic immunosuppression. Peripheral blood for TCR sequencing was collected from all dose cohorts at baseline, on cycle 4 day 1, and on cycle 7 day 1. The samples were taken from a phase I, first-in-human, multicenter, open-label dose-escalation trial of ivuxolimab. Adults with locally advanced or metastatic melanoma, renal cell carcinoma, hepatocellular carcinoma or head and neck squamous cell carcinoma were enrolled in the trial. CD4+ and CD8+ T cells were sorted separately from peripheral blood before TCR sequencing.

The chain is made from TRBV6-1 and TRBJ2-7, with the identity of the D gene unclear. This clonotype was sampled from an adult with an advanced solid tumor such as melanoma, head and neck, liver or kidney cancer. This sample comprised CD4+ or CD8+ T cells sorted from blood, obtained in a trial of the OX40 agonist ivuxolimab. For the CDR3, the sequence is CASSSVHSYEQYF. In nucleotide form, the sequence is TGTGCCAGCAGCTCGGTACACTCCTACGAGCAGTACTTC.